The TCR beta chain under discussion was sequenced for a study of radiation and T cells in renal cell carcinoma. Libraries were prepared by immunoSEQ multiplex PCR; TCRdb keeps only in-frame clonotypes and omits some of them. The repertoire holds approximately 85,000 clones, with roughly nine tenths as singletons. Time point specified: blood 4 weeks post-SBRT, at nephrectomy. Specified treatment: 15 Gy SBRT to primary tumor, nephrectomy 4 weeks later. Germline V gives CDR1 SGHRS, CDR2 YFSETQ. V lost 0 bases, J lost 5 bases, and 11 bases stayed unmatched. The CDR3 consists of 18 residues. Study-wide points: In blood, top tumor clones expanded by 2 weeks, shrinking by 4.

Notes on this clone: Its antigen is not identified.

The sequence derives from a woman between 65 and 79 years old with renal cell carcinoma. The sequencing used blood, collected from a patient whose treatment included radiotherapy and nephrectomy. The chain combines TRBV5-1 with TRBJ2-5; 12 bases are shared with TRBD2. The CDR3 sequence is CASSLAASGGALRETQYF. The CDR3 region has the DNA TGCGCCAGCAGCTTGGCGGCTAGCGGGGGGGCCCTGAGGGAGACCCAGTACTTC.